The 25 T cell receptor beta chains below were found in one sample sequenced in a study of blood T cell repertoires in COVID-19. Sequencing used immunoSEQ multiplex PCR; TCRdb keeps in-frame clones, though not all of them. The sample holds under 250,000 clones, roughly 85% seen once. The material sequenced was peripheral blood. Receptors were obtained from a man aged 18 to 35 with active or convalescent COVID-19.

The chain recombines TRBV6-5 with TRBJ2-3; TRBD2 matches at 7 bases. The CDR3 is 14 amino acids. CDR1 MNHEY and CDR2 SVGAGI come from the germline V gene. J gave up 2 bases and V 6 bases, and 5 bases lay outside the gene matches. The CDR3 region has the DNA TGTGCCAGCAGGCGCCTAGCGGACACAGATACGCAGTATTTT. This gives the protein CASRRLADTDTQYF.

This clone was recorded a few times. The rearrangement links TRBV5-4 to TRBJ1-1; D unclear. The CDR3 spans 13 residues. CDR1 is SGHNT and CDR2 is YYREEE in the germline V gene (reference sequence). V lost 4 bases and J lost 4, with 11 bases in between. CDR3: CASSHGWSTEAFF. CDR3 nucleotides: TGTGCCAGCAGCCATGGGTGGAGCACTGAAGCTTTCTTT.

CDR3 amino acids: CATARQQHYGYTF. The CDR3 coding sequence is TGTGCCACCGCGCGACAGCAACACTATGGCTACACCTTC. The chain joins TRBV28 to TRBJ1-2; maybe TRBD1 (5 bases). CDR3 length: 13 residues. Trimming removed 10 bases at V and 3 bases at J, with 15 bases between. Germline CDR1 reads MDHEN; CDR2 reads SYDVKM.

The chain joins TRBV10-1 to TRBJ2-7; D gene unclear. The CDR3 sequence is 15 residues long. Germline V gene lookup returns CDR1 WNHNN and CDR2 SYGVQD (reference sequence). V shed 6 bases and J shed 3 bases, with 18 bases lying between them. In DNA form, the CDR3 reads TGCGCCAGCAGGGTCCCCAACCCCCAACTCTACGAGCAGTACTTC. Protein: CASRVPNPQLYEQYF.

The chain has TRBV14 and TRBJ1-1; 7 bases align to TRBD1. J was trimmed by 4 bases and V by 2 bases; bases with no gene match: 7. Germline V lookup: CDR1 SGHDN, CDR2 FVKESK. The CDR3 contains 15 residues. CDR3 DNA: TGTGCCAGCAGCCAACGGACAGGATGGAGCACTGAAGCTTTCTTT. Translating gives CASSQRTGWSTEAFF.

The chain couples TRBV5-5 to TRBJ2-2, with 7 nucleotides matching TRBD1. V lost 2 bases and J lost 4; bases outside the gene matches: 8. This CDR3 region has 16 residues. Germline V gene sequence: CDR1 SGHKS, CDR2 YYEKEE (reference sequence). CDR3 nucleotides: TGTGCCAGCAGCTTCGTTGCCGGGACAGCCACCGGGGAGCTGTTTTTT. Translating it yields CASSFVAGTATGELFF. The entire variable domain, with the rest obtained from reference TRBV5-5 and TRBJ2-2, is as follows: DAGVTQSPTHLIKTRGQQVTLRCSPISGHKSVSWYQQVLGQGPQFIFQYYEKEERGRGNFPDRFSARQFPNYSSELNVNALLLGDSALYLCASSFVAGTATGELFFGEGSRLTVL.

This chain joins TRBV9 and TRBJ2-3, with 8 bases that match TRBD2. The CDR3 length is 16 residues. V dropped 0 bases and J dropped 6; count of bases not matched to a gene: 9. In germline, CDR1 is SGDLS, CDR2 YYNGEE. The CDR3 region is CASSVAGAGESDTQYF. CDR3 DNA sequence: TGTGCCAGCAGCGTAGCCGGAGCGGGAGAATCTGATACGCAGTATTTT. The full variable domain, in which reference TRBV9 and TRBJ2-3 provide the parts outside the CDR3, is DSGVTQTPKHLITATGQRVTLRCSPRSGDLSVYWYQQSLDQGLQFLIQYYNGEERAKGNILERFSAQQFPDLHSELNLSSLELGDSALYFCASSVAGAGESDTQYFGPGTRLTVL.

The genes are TRBV4-1 and TRBJ2-3; TRBD2 matches 7 bases. The CDR3 is 16 amino acids. Germline V gene sequence: CDR1 MGHRA, CDR2 YSYEKL. Trimming at V came to 2 bases and at J to 3 bases, leaving 8 bases not matched to a gene. Written as DNA, the CDR3 is TGCGCCAGCAGCCAAACCCGGGGAGGGAGGACAGATACGCAGTATTTT. It translates to CASSQTRGGRTDTQYF.

This clone was detected once. V gene TRBV23-1 combines with J gene TRBJ1-3, with TRBD1 matching over 8 bases. TRBV23-1 is sorted into the ORF group, with uncertain function. The CDR3 consists of 18 residues. V was clipped by 11 bases and J by 0 bases; unmatched bases: 18. CDR3 nucleotides: TGCGCCGAACCCCCCAGGACAGGGTTTCAACCCTCTGGAAACACCATATATTTT. Translation gives CAEPPRTGFQPSGNTIYF.

The chain is built from TRBV6-1 and TRBJ2-5; TRBD2 matches at 7 bases. This CDR3 contains 13 residues. J was trimmed by 9 bases and V by 1 base; bases with no gene match: 5. Germline V gene lookup returns CDR1 MNHNS and CDR2 SASEGT. In DNA, the CDR3 is TGTGCCAGCAGTGAAGACGAGCGGGGTTCCCAGTACTTC. This codes for CASSEDERGSQYF.

The sample holds one count of this clone. The genes are TRBV28 and TRBJ1-2, with TRBD1 identical over 11 bases. Trimming at V came to 6 bases and at J to 5 bases, leaving 11 bases not matched to a gene. This CDR3 has 16 amino acids. Germline assignment: CDR1 MDHEN and CDR2 SYDVKM. The CDR3 is CASREWGTGGGYGYTF. The CDR3 DNA reads TGTGCCAGCAGGGAATGGGGGACAGGGGGAGGGTATGGCTACACCTTC.

The V and J genes are TRBV28 and TRBJ2-7; tentative D call: TRBD2 (5 bases). Germline-derived CDR1 and CDR2 are MDHEN and SYDVKM. V was pared by 5 bases and J by 3 bases, with 14 bases between. The CDR3 has 14 amino acids. This CDR3 is CASSLPRGYYEQYF. CDR3 bases: TGTGCCAGCAGTCTCCCCCGGGGTTACTACGAGCAGTACTTC.

The table lists this clone with a count of one. The V call is TRBV20-1, the J call TRBJ1-5, with D perhaps matching TRBD1 (5 bases). V was clipped by 6 bases and J by 11 bases, with 14 bases between them. The CDR3 runs 11 residues. Germline V lookup: CDR1 DFQATT, CDR2 SNEGSKA (reference sequence). CDR3 residues: CSAQVLGAQHF. The CDR3 DNA sequence: TGCAGTGCACAGGTCCTCGGTGCCCAGCATTTT.

The chain employs TRBV5-5 and TRBJ2-1; D possibly corresponds to TRBD2 (7 bases). CDR1 and CDR2 from the germline V gene are SGHKS and YYEKEE (reference sequence). The CDR3 extends over 15 amino acids. V was shortened by 5 bases and J by 5 bases, with 17 bases between the two germline ends. The CDR3 loop is CASRGRGGVNNEQFF. In DNA, the CDR3 is TGTGCCAGCAGAGGGAGGGGGGGCGTAAACAATGAGCAGTTCTTC.

The genes are TRBV20-1 and TRBJ2-1, with a possible D match to TRBD2 (5 bases). V was shortened by 5 bases and J by 5 bases, with 7 bases between the two germline ends. The CDR3 extends over 11 amino acids. Per germline, CDR1 DFQATT and CDR2 SNEGSKA (reference sequence). The DNA for the CDR3 is TGCAGTGCTTCCGGGGACAATGAGCAGTTCTTC. Its translation is CSASGDNEQFF.

V usage is TRBV28 and J usage is TRBJ1-1; no firm D call. The V and J ends lost 1 base and 2 bases respectively, with 5 bases between them. This CDR3 is built from 13 residues. CDR1 MDHEN and CDR2 SYDVKM come from the germline V gene. CDR3 sequence reads: CASSLSGNTEAFF. The CDR3 DNA follows: TGTGCCAGCAGTTTATCGGGAAACACTGAAGCTTTCTTT.

This clone was observed a few times. The J gene is TRBJ2-1, the V gene TRBV3-1 (or the pseudogene TRBV3-2); 7 bases map to TRBD1. CDR1 is LGHDT, CDR2 YNNKEL, per germline (reference sequence). The CDR3 is made up of 17 amino acids. The J segment lost 1 base and the V segment lost 4 bases, leaving 10 bases of the junction unmatched. DNA for the CDR3: TGTGCCAGCAGCCCCCGTTACAGGGGAGTGTCCTACAATGAGCAGTTCTTC. Protein product: CASSPRYRGVSYNEQFF.

The chain employs TRBV10-3 and TRBJ1-1, with D uncertain. Trimming took 2 bases from V and 0 from J, leaving 7 bases between them. The CDR3 spans 14 residues. Germline CDR1 is ENHRY and CDR2 is SYGVKD. The CDR3 nucleotides read TGTGCCATCAGTGAGAGACTTGTGAACACTGAAGCTTTCTTT. Its protein is CAISERLVNTEAFF.

CDR3 amino acids: CASSLIGSPYEQYF. The CDR3 DNA reads as TGTGCCAGCAGTTTAATCGGTTCCCCCTACGAGCAGTACTTC. J is TRBJ2-7 and V is TRBV28, with D unresolved. The germline CDR1 and CDR2 sequences are MDHEN and SYDVKM. V was shortened by 2 bases and J by 2 bases, with 10 bases between the two germline ends. The CDR3 runs to 14 residues.

J is TRBJ1-2 and V is TRBV6-5; 7 positions agree with TRBD1. The germline CDR1 and CDR2 sequences are MNHEY and SVGAGI. The CDR3 has 14 amino acids. Trimming at V came to 6 bases and at J to 4 bases, leaving 8 bases not matched to a gene. CDR3 nucleotides: TGTGCCAGCAGAGATAATGACAGGGCCTATGGCTACACCTTC. It is translated as CASRDNDRAYGYTF.

A note on this clone: The sample carries other DNA sequences with the same CDR3. J is TRBJ1-3 and V is TRBV12-3 or TRBV12-4; D gene ambiguous. The CDR3 contains 11 residues. V shed 2 bases and J shed 7 bases, with 3 bases lying between them. The DNA of the CDR3 is TGTGCCAGCAGTTTACGGAACACCATATATTTT. Translated: CASSLRNTIYF.

The V and J genes are TRBV18 and TRBJ2-5, with D possibly matching TRBD1 (6 bases). This CDR3 spans 17 amino acids. The germline CDR1 and CDR2 sequences are KGHSH and LQKENI. The V end was cut by 0 bases, the J end by 9 bases, with 23 bases between. The chain's CDR3 is CASSPPPGQGIPGAQYF. The CDR3 region has the DNA TGTGCCAGCTCACCACCACCCGGCCAGGGGATTCCTGGGGCCCAGTACTTC.

The rearrangement joins TRBV19 to TRBJ1-6; TRBD1 agrees at 7 bases. Germline values: CDR1 LNHDA, CDR2 SQIVND (reference sequence). The CDR3 sequence is 14 residues long. J lost 5 bases, V lost 4 bases, and 2 bases had no gene match. CDR3 bases: TGTGCCAGTAGTAGGGGACAGAATAATTCACCCCTCCACTTT. It yields the protein CASSRGQNNSPLHF.

The chain carries TRBV18 and TRBJ2-3; D is undetermined. Germline V lookup: CDR1 KGHSH, CDR2 LQKENI. CDR3 size: 13 residues. V dropped 8 bases and J dropped 5 bases, with 14 bases sitting between them. The chain's CDR3 is CASTRGSGDTQYF. The CDR3 coding sequence is TGTGCCAGCACCAGAGGTAGTGGAGATACGCAGTATTTT.

The rearrangement links TRBV19 to TRBJ1-2, with a possible D match to TRBD1 (6 bases). Looked up from germline, CDR1 is LNHDA and CDR2 is SQIVND (reference sequence). Trimming took 3 bases from V and 1 from J, leaving 12 bases between them. There are 15 residues in the CDR3. For the CDR3, the DNA is TGTGCCAGTAGTATTCCCAGGGGTATTAACTATGGCTACACCTTC. Translating it yields CASSIPRGINYGYTF.